This TCR beta chain was recovered during a study of blood T cell repertoires in COVID-19. In this sample, this clone turned up once. The CDR3 length is 18 residues. The V and J ends lost 4 bases and 4 bases respectively, with 24 bases between them. Germline loops: CDR1 SGHRS, CDR2 YFSETQ. Per the study methods: From reference gene primer amplification, estimates of nucleated cell counts were derived. Measured with immunoSEQ multiplex PCR; TCRdb has only the in-frame clones, and not every one. That table gives V, J and clone size, and the DNA gave D and trimming. The repertoire holds about 270,000 clones, approximately 90% seen once, with 2.5% to 3% in the top ten.

The TCR originated in a man aged 40-50 years who had been exposed to COVID-19. The chain links TRBV5-1 to TRBJ2-1, with D possibly being TRBD1 (6 bases). What was sequenced was PBMCs or T cells enriched from blood (not recorded which). CDR3 loop: CASSPGQLSPLGYNEQFF. The CDR3 nucleotides are TGCGCCAGCAGCCCTGGACAGCTGTCTCCCCTCGGATACAATGAGCAGTTCTTC.